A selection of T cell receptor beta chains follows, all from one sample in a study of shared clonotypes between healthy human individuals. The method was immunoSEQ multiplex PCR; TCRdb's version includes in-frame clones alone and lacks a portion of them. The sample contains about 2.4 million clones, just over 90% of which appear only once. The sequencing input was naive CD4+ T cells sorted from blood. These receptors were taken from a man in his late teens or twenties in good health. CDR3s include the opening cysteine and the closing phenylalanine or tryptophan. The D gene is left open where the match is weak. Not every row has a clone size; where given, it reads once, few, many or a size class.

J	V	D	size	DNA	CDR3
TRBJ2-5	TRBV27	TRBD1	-	TGTGCCAGCAGCCCCGGACAGGGCTTGCAAGAGACCCAGTACTTC	CASSPGQGLQETQYF
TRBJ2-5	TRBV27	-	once	TGTGCCAGCAGAGGCGCGGGCCAAGAGACCCAGTACTTC	CASRGAGQETQYF
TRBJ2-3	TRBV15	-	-	TGTGCCACCAGCAGAGTGGCATGGGGCGGCACAGATACGCAGTATTTT	CATSRVAWGGTDTQYF
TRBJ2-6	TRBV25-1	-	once	TGTGCCAGCAGTGAATTTTGGGGGGAGGCTGGGGCCAACGTCCTGACTTTC	CASSEFWGEAGANVLTF
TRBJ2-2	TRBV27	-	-	TGTGCCAGCCCGGGTTGGCGGACCGGGGAGCTGTTTTTT	CASPGWRTGELFF
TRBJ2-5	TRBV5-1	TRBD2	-	TGCGCCAGCAGCTCGGGACTAGCGGGGGTTTCACAAGAGACCCAGTACTTC	CASSSGLAGVSQETQYF
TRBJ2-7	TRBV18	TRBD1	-	TGTGCCAGCTCAGCCCCAGGGGACAGCTTCTACGAGCAGTACTTC	CASSAPGDSFYEQYF
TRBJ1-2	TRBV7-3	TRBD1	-	TGTGCCAGCAGCCCATCGGGACAGTCCAACTATGGCTACACCTTC	CASSPSGQSNYGYTF
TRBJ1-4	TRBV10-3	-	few	TGTGCCATCAGTGAGTCGCCCGTTAATGAAAAACTGTTTTTT	CAISESPVNEKLFF
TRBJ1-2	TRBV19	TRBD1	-	TGTGCCAGTAAAAATACCGGGACAGGGACAAGTGGCTACACCTTC	CASKNTGTGTSGYTF
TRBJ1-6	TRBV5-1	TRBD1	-	TGCGCCAGCAGCTTGGGACAGGGTGGTTCACCCCTCCACTTT	CASSLGQGGSPLHF
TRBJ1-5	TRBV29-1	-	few	TGCACCTTCGGTGGGGGACCCCGGAACGGCAATCAGCCCCAGCATTTT	CTFGGGPRNGNQPQHF
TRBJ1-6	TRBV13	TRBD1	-	TGTGCCAGCAGCTCCGGGACAGGGGGTTTTAATTCACCCCTCCACTTT	CASSSGTGGFNSPLHF
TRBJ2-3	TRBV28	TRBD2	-	TGTGCCAGCAGTTCCCCGGGACTAGCGGGATACACAGATACGCAGTATTTT	CASSSPGLAGYTDTQYF
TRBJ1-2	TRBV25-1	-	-	TGTGCCAGCAGTAAGGGGACTGGCTACACCTTC	CASSKGTGYTF
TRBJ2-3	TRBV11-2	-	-	TGTGCCAGCAGCTTTACAGGAACCAACACAGATACGCAGTATTTT	CASSFTGTNTDTQYF
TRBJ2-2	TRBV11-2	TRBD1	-	TGTGCCAGCAGCTCCCAAGGGACAGTCCTGAGGGCAGACACCGGGGAGCTGTTTTTT	CASSSQGTVLRADTGELFF
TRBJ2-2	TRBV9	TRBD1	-	TGTGCCAGCAATACCCCCGAGGGGGCGACCACCGGGGAGCTGTTTTTT	CASNTPEGATTGELFF
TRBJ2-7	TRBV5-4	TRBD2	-	TGTGCCAGCAGTCGAGACGGGGGGGCGAACGAGCAGTACTTC	CASSRDGGANEQYF
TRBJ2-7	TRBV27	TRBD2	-	TGTGCCAGCAGTTATAGGGGAGGGGTTACCTACGAGCAGTACTTC	CASSYRGGVTYEQYF
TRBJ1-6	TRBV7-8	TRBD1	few	TGTGCCAGCAGCGGTCGGACAGGGAGCTCACCCCTCCACTTT	CASSGRTGSSPLHF
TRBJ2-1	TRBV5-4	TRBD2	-	TGTGCCAGCAGCTTGGGCGGGCGAGAGAGCGGGAGGACCAACTACAATGAGCAGTTCTTC	CASSLGGRESGRTNYNEQFF
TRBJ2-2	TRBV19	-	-	TGTGCCAGTCCCGCGCGATATACCGGGGAGCTGTTTTTT	CASPARYTGELFF
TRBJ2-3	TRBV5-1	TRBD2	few	TGCGCCAGCAGCCCACTAGCGGGCACAGATACGCAGTATTTT	CASSPLAGTDTQYF
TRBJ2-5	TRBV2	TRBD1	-	TGTGCCAGCGGGGGACAGGGGGCAGGAGAGACCCAGTACTTC	CASGGQGAGETQYF
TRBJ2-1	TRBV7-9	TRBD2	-	TGTGCCAGCAGCTTTGATGGGGGGGTGAATGAGCAGTTCTTC	CASSFDGGVNEQFF
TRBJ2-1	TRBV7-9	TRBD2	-	TGTGCCAGCAGCATTGGGACTAGCGGGAGGACCAATGAGCAGTTCTTC	CASSIGTSGRTNEQFF
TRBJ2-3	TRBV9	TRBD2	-	TGTGCCAGCAGCGCTGGGTTGGCGACTAGCGGGACCACAGATACGCAGTATTTT	CASSAGLATSGTTDTQYF
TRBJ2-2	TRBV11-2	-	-	TGTGCCAGCAGCTCACGGAGGGGTCTGAACACCGGGGAGCTGTTTTTT	CASSSRRGLNTGELFF
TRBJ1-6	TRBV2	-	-	TGTGCCAGCAGTGAACGATTTACTAATTCACCCCTCCACTTT	CASSERFTNSPLHF
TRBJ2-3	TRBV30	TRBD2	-	TGTGCCTGGAGTGTAAGTTTCGGCGGGGGGCGGACAGATACGCAGTATTTT	CAWSVSFGGGRTDTQYF
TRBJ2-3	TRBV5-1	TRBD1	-	TGCGCCAGCAGCTTGCTTGGACAGGGGGTGACAGATACGCAGTATTTT	CASSLLGQGVTDTQYF
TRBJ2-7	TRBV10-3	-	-	TGTGCCATCAGTGAGTCAGGAAGGGATAAGGGCGAGCAGTACTTC	CAISESGRDKGEQYF
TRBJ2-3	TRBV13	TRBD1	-	TGTGCCAGCAGCTCCGGGACAGGGGCCACACGCACAGATACGCAGTATTTT	CASSSGTGATRTDTQYF
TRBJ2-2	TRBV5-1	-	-	TGCGCCAGCAGCCCCGGGGCTTATCTCCGCGGGGAGCTGTTTTTT	CASSPGAYLRGELFF
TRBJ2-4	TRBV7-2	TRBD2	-	TGTGCCAGCAGCTTAGTAGCGGGTGTCAAAAACATTCAGTACTTC	CASSLVAGVKNIQYF
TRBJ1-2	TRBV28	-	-	TGTGCCAGCAGTTTGGGGCCGTTGGGCTACACCTTC	CASSLGPLGYTF
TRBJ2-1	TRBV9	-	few	TGTGCCAGCAGCATTGGGGTGTGGGATCGGTACAATGAGCAGTTCTTC	CASSIGVWDRYNEQFF
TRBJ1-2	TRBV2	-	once	TGTACCAGCAGTGAAGCGCGGCAAGGGGAGGGCTACACCTTC	CTSSEARQGEGYTF
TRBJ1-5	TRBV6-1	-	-	TGTGCCAGCAGTGAAGGCAGCTATAGCAATCAGCCCCAGCATTTT	CASSEGSYSNQPQHF
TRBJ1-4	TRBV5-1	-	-	TGCGCCAGTACTAAAGGTCTCAGCGGCCGGATGGAAAAACTGTTTTTT	CASTKGLSGRMEKLFF
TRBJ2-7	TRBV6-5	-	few	TGTGCCAGCAGTAAGCACAGGGATACTTGGGAGCAGTACTTC	CASSKHRDTWEQYF
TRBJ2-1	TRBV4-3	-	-	TGCGCCAGCAGCCTAAGCGTCCCGGGGGATGAGCAGTTCTTC	CASSLSVPGDEQFF
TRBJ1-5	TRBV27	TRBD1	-	TGTGCCAGCAGTTTCCAGGGGGGGAATCAGCCCCAGCATTTT	CASSFQGGNQPQHF
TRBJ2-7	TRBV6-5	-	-	TGTGCCAGCCAAAGGGGAACGGCCTCCTACGAGCAGTACTTC	CASQRGTASYEQYF